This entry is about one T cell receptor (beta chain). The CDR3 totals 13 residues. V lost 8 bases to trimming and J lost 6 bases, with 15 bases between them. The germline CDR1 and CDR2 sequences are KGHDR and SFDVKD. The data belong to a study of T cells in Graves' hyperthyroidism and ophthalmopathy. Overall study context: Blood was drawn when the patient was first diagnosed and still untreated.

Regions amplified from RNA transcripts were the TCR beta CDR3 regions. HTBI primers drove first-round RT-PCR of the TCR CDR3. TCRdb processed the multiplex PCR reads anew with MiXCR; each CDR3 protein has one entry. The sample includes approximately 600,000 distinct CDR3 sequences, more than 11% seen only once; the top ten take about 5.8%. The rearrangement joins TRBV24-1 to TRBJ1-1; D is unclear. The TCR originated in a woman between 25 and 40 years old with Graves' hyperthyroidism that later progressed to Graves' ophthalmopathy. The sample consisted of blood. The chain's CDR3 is CATKVEGKPEAFF. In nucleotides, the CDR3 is TGTGCCACCAAGGTCGAAGGGAAACCTGAAGCTTTCTTT.